The clone carrying this TCR beta chain was observed many times. The germline gives CDR1 SEHNR, CDR2 FQNEAQ (reference sequence). Trimming cost V 6 bases and J 2 bases, with 20 bases left between them. The CDR3 length is 16 residues. Sample-barcoded 5' priming and a J-beta primer mix drove a second PCR of 7 to 11 cycles. A tag from a template-switch adaptor with 12 random nucleotides marked each cDNA molecule. Individual samples furnished no less than 3 million CDR3-containing paired-end reads apiece. TCRdb re-derived calls from the 5' RACE reads in MiXCR, one entry per CDR3 protein. The top ten hold around 0.75% of the sample, which has about 1 million distinct CDR3 sequences, about 23% seen once. This record belongs to a study of blood T cells in healthy people across ages. The data also belong to a second study, concerning T cells of mothers and their children. That publication notes: It was related mother-child pairs that showed slightly higher overlap than unrelated pairs, without reaching significance. Detection of persistent microchimeric T cell clones did not occur.

V and J are TRBV7-9 and TRBJ2-7; D may be TRBD1 (6 bases). This clonotype originated in a girl aged 2 to 9 in good health. The sample consisted of blood. The CDR3 reads CASSSTSGTPTYEQYF. CDR3 nucleotides: TGTGCCAGCAGTTCAACTTCCGGGACACCCACCTACGAGCAGTACTTC.